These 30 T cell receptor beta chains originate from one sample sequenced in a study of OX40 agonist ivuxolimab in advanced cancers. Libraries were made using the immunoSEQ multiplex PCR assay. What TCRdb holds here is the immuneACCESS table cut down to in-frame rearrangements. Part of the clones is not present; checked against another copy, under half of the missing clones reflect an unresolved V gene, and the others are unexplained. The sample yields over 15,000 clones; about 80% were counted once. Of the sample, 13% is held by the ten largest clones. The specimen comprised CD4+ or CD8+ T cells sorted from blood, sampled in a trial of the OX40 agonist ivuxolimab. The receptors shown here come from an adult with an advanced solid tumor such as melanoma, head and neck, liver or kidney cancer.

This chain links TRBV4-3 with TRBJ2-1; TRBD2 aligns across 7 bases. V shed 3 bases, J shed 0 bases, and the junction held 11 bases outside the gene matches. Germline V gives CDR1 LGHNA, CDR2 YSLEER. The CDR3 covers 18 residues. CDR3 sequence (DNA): TGCGCCAGCAGCCAGAGAGTCTATAGCGGGTCCTCCTACAATGAGCAGTTCTTC. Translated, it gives CASSQRVYSGSSYNEQFF.

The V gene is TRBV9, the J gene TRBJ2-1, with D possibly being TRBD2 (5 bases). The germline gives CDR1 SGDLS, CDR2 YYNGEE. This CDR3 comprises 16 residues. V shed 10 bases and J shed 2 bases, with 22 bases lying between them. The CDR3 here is CARHIGKGVPYNEQFF. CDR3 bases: TGTGCCCGACACATCGGGAAGGGAGTGCCCTACAATGAGCAGTTCTTC.

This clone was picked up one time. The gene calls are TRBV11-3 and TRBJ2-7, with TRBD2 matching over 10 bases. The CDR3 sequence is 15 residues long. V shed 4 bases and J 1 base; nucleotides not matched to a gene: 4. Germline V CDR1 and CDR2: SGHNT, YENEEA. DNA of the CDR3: TGTGCCAGCAGCTCCTCTAGCGGGGGTTCCTACGAGCAGTACTTC. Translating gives CASSSSSGGSYEQYF. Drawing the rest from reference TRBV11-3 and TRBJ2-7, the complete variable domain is EAGVVQSPRYKIIEKKQPVAFWCNPISGHNTLYWYLQNLGQGPELLIRYENEEAVDDSQLPKDRFSAERLKGVDSTLKIQPAELGDSAVYLCASSSSSGGSYEQYFGPGTRLTVT.

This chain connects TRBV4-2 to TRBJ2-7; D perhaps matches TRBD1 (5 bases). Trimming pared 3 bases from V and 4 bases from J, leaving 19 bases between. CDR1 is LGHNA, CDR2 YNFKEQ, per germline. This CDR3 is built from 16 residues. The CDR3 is CASSHQDSITSYEQYF. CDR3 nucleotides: TGTGCCAGCAGCCATCAAGACAGCATAACCTCTTACGAGCAGTACTTC.

CDR3 in amino acids: CASSGVWTLAFF. The CDR3 coding sequence is TGTGCCAGCAGTGGGGTTTGGACTCTCGCTTTCTTT. The V call is TRBV28, the J call TRBJ1-1, with D hard to call. The V end was cut by 5 bases, the J end by 11 bases, with 15 bases between. The CDR3 totals 12 residues. The germline V gene has CDR1 MDHEN and CDR2 SYDVKM.

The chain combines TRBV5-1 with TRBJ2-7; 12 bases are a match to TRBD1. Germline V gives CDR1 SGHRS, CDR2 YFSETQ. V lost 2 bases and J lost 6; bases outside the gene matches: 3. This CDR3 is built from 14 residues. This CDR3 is CASSFGTGGREQYF. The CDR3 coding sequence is TGCGCCAGCAGCTTCGGGACAGGGGGCCGCGAGCAGTACTTC.

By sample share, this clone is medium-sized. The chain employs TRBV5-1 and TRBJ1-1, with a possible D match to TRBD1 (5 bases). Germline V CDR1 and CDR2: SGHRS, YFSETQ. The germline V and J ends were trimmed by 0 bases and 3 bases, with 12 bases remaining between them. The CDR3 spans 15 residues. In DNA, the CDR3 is TGCGCCAGCAGCTTGGTTCGGGGGGTGGACACTGAAGCTTTCTTT. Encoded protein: CASSLVRGVDTEAFF. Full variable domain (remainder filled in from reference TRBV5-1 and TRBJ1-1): KAGVTQTPRYLIKTRGQQVTLSCSPISGHRSVSWYQQTPGQGLQFLFEYFSETQRNKGNFPGRFSGRQFSNSRSEMNVSTLELGDSALYLCASSLVRGVDTEAFFGQGTRLTVV.

CDR3 DNA: TGTGCCATTGGTGGTGGCAATGAGCAGTTCTTC. Translating it yields CAIGGGNEQFF. This chain connects TRBV30 to TRBJ2-1; D not certain. V was pared by 8 bases and J by 6 bases, with 11 bases between. The CDR3 length is 11 residues. The germline V gene has CDR1 GTSNPN and CDR2 SVGIG (reference sequence).

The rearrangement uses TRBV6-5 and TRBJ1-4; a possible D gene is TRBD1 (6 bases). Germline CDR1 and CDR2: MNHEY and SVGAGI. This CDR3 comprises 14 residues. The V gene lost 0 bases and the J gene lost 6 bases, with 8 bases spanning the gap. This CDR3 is CASSYSGQHEKLFF. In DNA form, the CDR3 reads TGTGCCAGCAGTTACTCAGGACAGCATGAAAAACTGTTTTTT.

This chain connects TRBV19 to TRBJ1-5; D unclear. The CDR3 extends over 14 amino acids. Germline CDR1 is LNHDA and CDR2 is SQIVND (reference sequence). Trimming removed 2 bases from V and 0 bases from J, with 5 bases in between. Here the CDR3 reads CASSIKVSNQPQHF. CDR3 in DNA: TGTGCCAGTAGTATAAAGGTTAGCAATCAGCCCCAGCATTTT.

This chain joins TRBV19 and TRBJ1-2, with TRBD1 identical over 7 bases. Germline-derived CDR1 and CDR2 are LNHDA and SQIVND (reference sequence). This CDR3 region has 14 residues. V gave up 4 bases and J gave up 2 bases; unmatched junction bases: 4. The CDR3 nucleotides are TGTGCCAGTAGTACCCGACAGGGCAACTATGGCTACACCTTC. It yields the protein CASSTRQGNYGYTF.

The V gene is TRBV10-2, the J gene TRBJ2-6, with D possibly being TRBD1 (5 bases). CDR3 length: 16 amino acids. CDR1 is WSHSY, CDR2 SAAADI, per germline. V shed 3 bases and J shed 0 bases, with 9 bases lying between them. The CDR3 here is CASSEAQGSGANVLTF. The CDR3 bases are TGCGCCAGCAGTGAAGCCCAGGGCTCTGGGGCCAACGTCCTGACTTTC.

The CDR3 DNA follows: TGTGCCAGCAGACGAACTGGGGCAACCTACGAGCAGTACTTC. Translation gives CASRRTGATYEQYF. The gene calls are TRBV7-2 and TRBJ2-7, with TRBD1 as a possible D gene (5 bases). The CDR3 covers 14 residues. Germline V lookup: CDR1 SGHTA, CDR2 FQGNSA. V lost 6 bases and J 2 bases, leaving 14 bases between the germline ends.

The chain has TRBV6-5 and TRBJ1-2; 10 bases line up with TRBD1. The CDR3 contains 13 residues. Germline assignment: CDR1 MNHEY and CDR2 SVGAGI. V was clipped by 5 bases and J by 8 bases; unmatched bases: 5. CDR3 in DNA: TGTGCCAGCAGTCGACAGGGGGCAAGAGGCTACACCTTC. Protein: CASSRQGARGYTF.

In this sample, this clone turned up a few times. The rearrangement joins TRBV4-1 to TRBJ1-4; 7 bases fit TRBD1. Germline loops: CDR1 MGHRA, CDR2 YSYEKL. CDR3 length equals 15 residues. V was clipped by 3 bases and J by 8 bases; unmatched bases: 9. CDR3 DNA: TGCGCCAGCAGCCAGGAGGGCAGGGGGTGGGAAAAACTGTTTTTT. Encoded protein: CASSQEGRGWEKLFF.

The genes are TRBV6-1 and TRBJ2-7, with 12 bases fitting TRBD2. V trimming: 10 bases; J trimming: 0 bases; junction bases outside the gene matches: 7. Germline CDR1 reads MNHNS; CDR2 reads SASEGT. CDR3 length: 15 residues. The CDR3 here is CAILAGGAISYEQYF. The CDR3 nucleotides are TGTGCCATACTAGCGGGGGGAGCGATCTCCTACGAGCAGTACTTC.

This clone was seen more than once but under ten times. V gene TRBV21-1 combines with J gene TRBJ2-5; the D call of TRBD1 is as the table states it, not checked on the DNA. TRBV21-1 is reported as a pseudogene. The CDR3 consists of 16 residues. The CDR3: CASSKATGQGRETQYF. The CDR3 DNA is TGTGCCAGCAGCAAAGCGACGGGACAGGGAAGAGAGACCCAGTACTTC.

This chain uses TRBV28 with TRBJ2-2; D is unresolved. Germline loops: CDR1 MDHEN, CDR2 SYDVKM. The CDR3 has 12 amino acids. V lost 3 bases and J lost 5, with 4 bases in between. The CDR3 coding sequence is TGTGCCAGCAGTTTCGGGACCGGGGAGCTGTTTTTT. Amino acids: CASSFGTGELFF.

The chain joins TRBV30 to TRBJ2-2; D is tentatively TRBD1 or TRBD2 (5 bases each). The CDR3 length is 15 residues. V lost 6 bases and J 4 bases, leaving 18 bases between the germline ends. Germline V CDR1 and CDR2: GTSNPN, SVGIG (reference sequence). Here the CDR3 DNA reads TGTGCCTGCCTACTCCGGGGCCATTCCACCGGGGAGCTGTTTTTT. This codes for CACLLRGHSTGELFF.

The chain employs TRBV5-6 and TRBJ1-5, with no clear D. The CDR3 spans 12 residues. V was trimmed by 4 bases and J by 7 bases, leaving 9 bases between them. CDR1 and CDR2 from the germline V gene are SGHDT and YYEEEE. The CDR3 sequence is CASSPYGQPQHF. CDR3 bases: TGTGCCAGCAGCCCGTATGGGCAGCCCCAGCATTTT.

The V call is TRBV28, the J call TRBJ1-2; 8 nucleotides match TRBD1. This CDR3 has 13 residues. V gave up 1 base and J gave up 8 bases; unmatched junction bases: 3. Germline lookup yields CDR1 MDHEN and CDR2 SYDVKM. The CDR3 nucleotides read TGTGCCAGCAGTTTATCAGGGGGCGGGGGCTACACCTTC. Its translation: CASSLSGGGGYTF.

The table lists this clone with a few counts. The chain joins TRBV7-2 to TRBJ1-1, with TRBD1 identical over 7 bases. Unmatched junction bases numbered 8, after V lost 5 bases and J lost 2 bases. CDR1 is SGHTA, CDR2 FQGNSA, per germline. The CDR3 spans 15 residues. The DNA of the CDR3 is TGTGCCAGCAGCCCGCATGGGACAGCAAACACTGAAGCTTTCTTT. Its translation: CASSPHGTANTEAFF.

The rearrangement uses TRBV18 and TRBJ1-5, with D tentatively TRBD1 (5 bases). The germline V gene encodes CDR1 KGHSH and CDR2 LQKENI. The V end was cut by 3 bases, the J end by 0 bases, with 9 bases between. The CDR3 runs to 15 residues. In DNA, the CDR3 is TGTGCCAGCTCACCGGGGGGGGTTAGCAATCAGCCCCAGCATTTT. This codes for CASSPGGVSNQPQHF.

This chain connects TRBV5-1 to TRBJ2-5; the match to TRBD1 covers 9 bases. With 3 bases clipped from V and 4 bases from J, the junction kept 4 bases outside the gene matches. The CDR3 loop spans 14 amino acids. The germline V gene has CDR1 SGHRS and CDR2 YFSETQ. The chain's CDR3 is CASSSSGQGETQYF. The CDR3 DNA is TGCGCCAGCAGCTCCTCGGGACAGGGAGAGACCCAGTACTTC.

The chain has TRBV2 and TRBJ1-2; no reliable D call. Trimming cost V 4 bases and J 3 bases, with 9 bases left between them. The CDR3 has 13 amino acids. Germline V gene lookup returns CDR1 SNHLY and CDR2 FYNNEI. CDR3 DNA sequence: TGTGCCAGCAGTGGACTTATCCACTATGGCTACACCTTC. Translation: CASSGLIHYGYTF.

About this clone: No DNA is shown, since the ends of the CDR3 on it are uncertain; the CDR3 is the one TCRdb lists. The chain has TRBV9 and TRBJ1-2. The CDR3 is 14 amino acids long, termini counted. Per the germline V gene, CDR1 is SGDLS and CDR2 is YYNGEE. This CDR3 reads CASSVAAGTHLWTF.

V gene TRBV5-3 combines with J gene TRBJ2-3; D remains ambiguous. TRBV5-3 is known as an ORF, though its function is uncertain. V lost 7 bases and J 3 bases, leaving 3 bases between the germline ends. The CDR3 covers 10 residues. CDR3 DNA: TGTGCCAGAGGGACAGATACGCAGTATTTT. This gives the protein CARGTDTQYF.

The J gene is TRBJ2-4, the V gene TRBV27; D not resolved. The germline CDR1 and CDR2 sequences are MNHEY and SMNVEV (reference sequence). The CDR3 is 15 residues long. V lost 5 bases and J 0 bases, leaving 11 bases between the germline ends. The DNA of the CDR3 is TGTGCCAGCAGTGCCCTTGGCGGAGCCAAAAACATTCAGTACTTC. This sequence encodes CASSALGGAKNIQYF.

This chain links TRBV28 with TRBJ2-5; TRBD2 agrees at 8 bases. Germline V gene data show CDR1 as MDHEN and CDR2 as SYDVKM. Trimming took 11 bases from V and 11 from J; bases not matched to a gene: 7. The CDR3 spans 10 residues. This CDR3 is CARTAGEQYF. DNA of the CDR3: TGTGCCCGAACAGCGGGAGAGCAGTACTTC.

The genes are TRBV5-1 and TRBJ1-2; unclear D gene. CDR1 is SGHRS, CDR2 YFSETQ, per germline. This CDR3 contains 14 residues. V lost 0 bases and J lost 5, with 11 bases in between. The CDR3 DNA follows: TGCGCCAGCAGCTTGGGTCTGGGGAGATATGGCTACACCTTC. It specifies CASSLGLGRYGYTF.